The entry below describes one T cell receptor (beta chain). What it recognizes is unknown. This may come from a read error, since a much larger clone is one base off. The data stem from a study of T cells in Graves' hyperthyroidism and ophthalmopathy. Study-wide background: Initial diagnosis, before any treatment, was when peripheral blood was collected. Points from the study as a whole: Separation of ophthalmopathy from stable hyperthyroidism was achieved by a 13 V-J model.

Duration under 3 months, a NOSPECS grade of at least 4, and a Clinical Activity Score of at least 3 characterized the ophthalmopathy patients. The CDR3 loop spans 11 amino acids. CDR1 and CDR2 (germline): LNHDA, SQIVND (reference sequence). V shed 8 bases and J shed 7 bases, with 11 bases lying between them. Amplification of TCR beta CDR3 regions used RNA as the template. First-round RT-PCR with HTBI primers amplified the TCR CDR3 region. TCRdb fed the multiplex PCR reads into MiXCR, producing one record per CDR3 protein. The top ten hold around 4.5% of the sample, which has around 610,000 distinct CDR3 sequences, roughly 14% seen once.

This chain joins TRBV19 and TRBJ1-1, with D unresolved. Specimen: blood. The sequence derives from a woman aged 40 to 50 with Graves' ophthalmopathy. The CDR3 loop is CASGSLIEAFF. CDR3 coding DNA: TGTGCCAGTGGTTCCTTGATTGAAGCTTTCTTT.